Following are 6 T cell receptor beta chains from one sample sequenced in a study of spatial heterogeneity in lung cancer. TCRdb independently ran MiXCR on the 5' RACE reads; one entry per CDR3 protein. Altogether some 120,000 distinct CDR3 sequences are present, about 12% being singletons, with the ten largest covering roughly 15%. Noted time point: blood at routine non-recurrence follow-up after resection. Sequencing was performed on whole RNA extracted from tumor and nontumor lung tissue, or from frozen PBMC, and the material was left unsorted. This material consisted of PBMCs, taken at follow-up. These receptors all come from a male donor with early-stage non-small cell lung cancer.

This clonotype came up a few times. The rearrangement links TRBV27 to TRBJ2-5, with 8 bases identical to TRBD1. The V segment lost 4 bases and the J segment 7 bases; nucleotides outside the gene matches: 11. The CDR3 sequence is 15 residues long. Germline V CDR1 and CDR2: MNHEY, SMNVEV (reference sequence). The CDR3 sequence is CASSSIADRARTQYF. The CDR3 DNA sequence: TGTGCCAGCAGTTCAATCGCGGACAGGGCCAGGACCCAGTACTTC.

V and J are TRBV28 and TRBJ1-1, with unresolved D. The CDR3 runs 13 residues. In germline, CDR1 is MDHEN, CDR2 SYDVKM. Trimming removed 5 bases from V and 2 bases from J, with 9 bases in between. CDR3 protein: CASSRGRNTEAFF. CDR3 in DNA: TGTGCCAGCAGTCGTGGACGCAACACTGAAGCTTTCTTT. The full variable domain, its missing parts supplied by reference TRBV28 and TRBJ1-1, is DVKVTQSSRYLVKRTGEKVFLECVQDMDHENMFWYRQDPGLGLRLIYFSYDVKMKEKGDIPEGYSVSREKKERFSLILESASTNQTSMYLCASSRGRNTEAFFGQGTRLTVV.

This clonotype was seen repeatedly, ten times or more. The chain couples TRBV5-1 to TRBJ1-1; no clear D gene. CDR3 length: 15 amino acids. The germline V gene encodes CDR1 SGHRS and CDR2 YFSETQ. Trimming removed 4 bases at V and 3 bases at J, with 16 bases between. The CDR3 nucleotides are TGCGCCAGCAGCCGTATTAGATGGGGAGACACTGAAGCTTTCTTT. It is translated as CASSRIRWGDTEAFF.

V is TRBV20-1 and J is TRBJ2-7, with 10 nucleotides matching TRBD1. Germline V lookup: CDR1 DFQATT, CDR2 SNEGSKA (reference sequence). CDR3 length equals 14 residues. Trimming removed 5 bases from V and 3 bases from J; junction bases left unmatched: 7. CDR3 loop: CSARRGDRGYEQYF. As DNA, the CDR3 is TGCAGTGCTCGCCGAGGGGACAGGGGCTACGAGCAGTACTTC.

This clonotype has at least ten counts. This sequence joins TRBV11-2 and TRBJ2-2, with 7 bases lining up with TRBD1. With V trimmed by 1 base and J by 3 bases, 11 bases remained unmatched. The CDR3 length is 18 residues. Germline CDR1 is SGHAT and CDR2 is FQNNGV. Here the CDR3 DNA reads TGTGCCAGCAGCTTAGGGGACAGAAAGAAAAAGTACACCGGGGAGCTGTTTTTT. This translates into CASSLGDRKKKYTGELFF.

The table lists this clonotype with many counts. This chain links TRBV20-1 with TRBJ1-2; 9 nucleotides match TRBD1. The germline CDR1 and CDR2 sequences are DFQATT and SNEGSKA (reference sequence). The V gene end was trimmed by 2 bases and the J gene end by 8 bases; junction bases not matched to a gene: 9. This CDR3 contains 14 residues. CDR3 amino acids: CSARPPRTGDGYTF. The CDR3 DNA sequence: TGCAGTGCTAGACCGCCACGGACAGGGGACGGCTACACCTTC.